This TCR beta chain is from a study of blood T cell repertoires in COVID-19. This table comes from immunoSEQ multiplex PCR, and its TCRdb copy is limited to in-frame clones, with some not included. Here the sample spans 30,000 to 35,000 clones, more than 75% being singletons. The ends were cut back, 6 bases at V and 0 bases at J, with 6 bases in the middle. The germline gives CDR1 MNHNY, CDR2 SVGAGI (reference sequence). The CDR3 covers 14 residues. The rearrangement links TRBV6-6 to TRBJ2-6; possibly TRBD2 for D (5 bases). This TCR was recovered from a woman aged 55-70 years with acute or convalescent COVID-19. Sequenced sample: peripheral blood. The CDR3 DNA reads TGTGCCAGCAGGGAGGTCTCTGGGGCCAACGTCCTGACTTTC. Its protein product is CASREVSGANVLTF.